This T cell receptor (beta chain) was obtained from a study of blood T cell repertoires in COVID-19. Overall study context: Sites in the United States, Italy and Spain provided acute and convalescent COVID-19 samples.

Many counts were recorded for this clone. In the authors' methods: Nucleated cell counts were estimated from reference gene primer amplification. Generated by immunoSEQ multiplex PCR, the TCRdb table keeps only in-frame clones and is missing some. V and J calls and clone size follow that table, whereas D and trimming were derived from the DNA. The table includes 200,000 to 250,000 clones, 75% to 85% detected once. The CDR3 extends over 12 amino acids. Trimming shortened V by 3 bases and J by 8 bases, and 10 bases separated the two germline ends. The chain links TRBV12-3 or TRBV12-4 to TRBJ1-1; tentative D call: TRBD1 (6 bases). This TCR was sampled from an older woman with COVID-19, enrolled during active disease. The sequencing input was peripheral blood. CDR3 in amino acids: CASSLAGTEAFF. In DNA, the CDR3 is TGTGCCAGCAGTTTGGCCGGGACAGAAGCTTTCTTT.